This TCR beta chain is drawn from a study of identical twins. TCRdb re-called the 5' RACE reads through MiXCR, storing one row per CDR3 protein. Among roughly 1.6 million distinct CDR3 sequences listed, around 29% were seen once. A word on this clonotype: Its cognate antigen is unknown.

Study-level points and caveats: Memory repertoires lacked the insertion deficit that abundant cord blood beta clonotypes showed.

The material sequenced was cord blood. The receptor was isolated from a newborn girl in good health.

CDR3 loop: CASSELGQGVLNEKLFF. The CDR3 nucleotides are TGTGCCAGCAGTGAATTGGGCCAGGGGGTATTAAATGAAAAACTGTTTTTT. The J gene is TRBJ1-4, the V gene TRBV25-1; 7 positions agree with TRBD1. J gave up 5 bases and V 1 base, and 10 bases lay outside the gene matches. The CDR3 consists of 17 residues. Germline CDR1 and CDR2: MGHDK and SYGVNS.